This TCR beta chain was retrieved from a study of identifying expanded T cells in peripheral blood. The table came from immunoSEQ multiplex PCR; TCRdb's copy has only in-frame clones and leaves some out. The data contain 90,000 to 100,000 clones, roughly 90% of them singletons. During the collection period, no donor immune events like infections were recorded. The CDR3 has 15 residues. Germline CDR1 is SQVTM and CDR2 is ANQGSEA. V lost 4 bases and J 10 bases, leaving 23 bases between the germline ends. Remarks on this clone: Its target is unknown.

Notes on the study in general: Variance in clone template counts between approximately 2-week samples significantly increased with total template count across all healthy donors. Technical replicates showed about 1.1 changed clones; two weeks 15 to 20; four weeks 19.

The sequencing sample was made of blood. The J gene is TRBJ2-1, the V gene TRBV29-1; D might be TRBD2 (7 bases). The receptor was derived from a person between 18 and 75 years old in good health. In DNA, the CDR3 is TGCAGCGTTGTCTTAAGGGGGGGCCTCCCCGCGGAGCAGTTCTTC. The encoded protein is CSVVLRGGLPAEQFF.